The 9 T cell receptor beta chains in this list originate from one sample, sequenced in a study of identifying expanded T cells in peripheral blood. TCRdb's table, derived via immunoSEQ multiplex PCR, lists solely in-frame clones and lacks some. The sample includes fewer than 110,000 clones, 87% of them seen just once. The specimen sequenced was blood. The receptors stem from a person between 18 and 75 years old in good health.

This chain connects TRBV9 to TRBJ2-1; 12 bases map to TRBD2. The CDR3 is 16 amino acids. Germline lookup yields CDR1 SGDLS and CDR2 YYNGEE. Trimming at V came to 3 bases and at J to 5 bases, leaving 6 bases not matched to a gene. In nucleotides, the CDR3 is TGTGCCAGCAGCGCCCCGACTAGCGGGGGAAACAATGAGCAGTTCTTC. Its protein product is CASSAPTSGGNNEQFF.

The chain joins TRBV28 to TRBJ1-5; D gene ambiguous. The V end lost 2 bases, the J end lost 9 bases, and 14 bases lay between the germline ends. Looked up from germline, CDR1 is MDHEN and CDR2 is SYDVKM. The CDR3 is 14 amino acids. The CDR3 region has the DNA TGTGCCAGCAGTTTAGGGTCACCCGGTAGGCCCCAGCATTTT. Translating it yields CASSLGSPGRPQHF. Variable domain in full (rest from reference TRBV28 and TRBJ1-5): DVKVTQSSRYLVKRTGEKVFLECVQDMDHENMFWYRQDPGLGLRLIYFSYDVKMKEKGDIPEGYSVSREKKERFSLILESASTNQTSMYLCASSLGSPGRPQHFGDGTRLSIL.

V usage is TRBV11-3 and J usage is TRBJ1-1, with 7 positions matching TRBD1. The CDR3 extends over 14 amino acids. CDR1 and CDR2 from the germline V gene are SGHNT and YENEEA. J gave up 12 bases and V 5 bases, and 15 bases lay outside the gene matches. The CDR3 here is CASSAEQGTFLTFF. CDR3 DNA: TGTGCCAGCAGCGCAGAACAGGGGACCTTTTTAACTTTCTTT. The full variable domain, its missing parts supplied by reference TRBV11-3 and TRBJ1-1, is EAGVVQSPRYKIIEKKQPVAFWCNPISGHNTLYWYLQNLGQGPELLIRYENEEAVDDSQLPKDRFSAERLKGVDSTLKIQPAELGDSAVYLCASSAEQGTFLTFFGQGTRLTVV.

The chain uses TRBV5-1 and TRBJ1-1; the match to TRBD1 covers 7 bases. Germline lookup yields CDR1 SGHRS and CDR2 YFSETQ. The CDR3 has 15 residues. The V segment lost 4 bases and the J segment 2 bases; nucleotides outside the gene matches: 8. CDR3: CASSPQGFRNTEAFF. CDR3 nucleotides: TGCGCCAGCAGCCCACAGGGGTTCCGAAACACTGAAGCTTTCTTT.

This chain connects TRBV4-1 to TRBJ2-5; D is possibly TRBD1 or TRBD2 (6 bases each). The CDR3 has 15 amino acids. V lost 0 bases and J 4 bases, leaving 12 bases between the germline ends. The germline V gene encodes CDR1 MGHRA and CDR2 YSYEKL. This chain's CDR3 is CASSQDGRGGETQYF. CDR3 nucleotides: TGCGCCAGCAGCCAAGATGGCAGGGGAGGAGAGACCCAGTACTTC.

V and J are TRBV15 and TRBJ1-1; no definite D call. The CDR3 length is 14 residues. Trimming shortened V by 6 bases and J by 0 bases, and 11 bases separated the two germline ends. Looked up from germline, CDR1 is LNHNV and CDR2 is YYDKDF (reference sequence). CDR3 sequence reads: CATRQARMNTEAFF. In nucleotides, the CDR3 is TGTGCCACCAGACAAGCCCGCATGAACACTGAAGCTTTCTTT.

This chain links TRBV18 with TRBJ2-1; a weak D match, TRBD2 (6 bases). V lost 3 bases to trimming and J lost 8 bases, with 14 bases between them. The V gene's germline CDR1 is KGHSH and CDR2 LQKENI. This CDR3 region has 14 residues. The CDR3 loop reads CASSPLLGGDEQFF. CDR3 nucleotides: TGTGCCAGCTCACCCCTATTAGGAGGGGATGAGCAGTTCTTC.

The genes are TRBV11-3 and TRBJ2-7; TRBD1 might be the D (6 bases). Germline V gene sequence: CDR1 SGHNT, CDR2 YENEEA. The CDR3 is made up of 15 amino acids. V dropped 5 bases and J dropped 0 bases, with 14 bases sitting between them. The CDR3 is CASSKGVGPSYEQYF. The CDR3, as DNA: TGTGCCAGCAGCAAGGGGGTAGGGCCCTCCTACGAGCAGTACTTC.

CDR3 in DNA: TGTGCCAGCAGCTTATCGACAGGGCCCCCCTACGAGCAGTACTTC. It yields the protein CASSLSTGPPYEQYF. The chain is built from TRBV11-1 and TRBJ2-7, with TRBD1 matching over 7 bases. The CDR3 extends over 15 amino acids. The germline CDR1 and CDR2 sequences are SGHAT and FQDESV (reference sequence). J gave up 2 bases and V 2 bases, and 6 bases lay outside the gene matches.